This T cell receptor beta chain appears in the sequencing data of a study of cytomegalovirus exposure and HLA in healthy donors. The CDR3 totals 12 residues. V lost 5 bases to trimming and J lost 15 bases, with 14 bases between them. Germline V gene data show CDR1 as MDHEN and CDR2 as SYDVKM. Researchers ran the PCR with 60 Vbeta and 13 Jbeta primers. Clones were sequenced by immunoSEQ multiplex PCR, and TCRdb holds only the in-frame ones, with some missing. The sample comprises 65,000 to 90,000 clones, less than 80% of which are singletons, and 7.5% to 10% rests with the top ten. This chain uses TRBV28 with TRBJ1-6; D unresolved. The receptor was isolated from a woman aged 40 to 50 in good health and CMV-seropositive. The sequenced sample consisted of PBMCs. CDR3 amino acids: CASSANWGGLHF. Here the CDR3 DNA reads TGTGCCAGCAGTGCCAATTGGGGAGGCCTCCACTTT.